This T cell receptor (beta chain) was identified during a study of T cell repertoires in cytomegalovirus infection (dated by TCRdb to about 2019). Regarding the study in general: Donor HLA type was relevant to the analysis, as public TCR beta signatures indicated carriage of CMV infection together with the matching HLA type.

There are 14 amino acids in the CDR3, from cysteine to phenylalanine inclusive. Of all the DNA, just the CDR3 is kept, 42 bases in frame from base 1. From V the trimming removes 6 bases and from J it removes 5 bases, while the gene matches leave 6 bases of the junction unaccounted for. CDR1 and CDR2 were assigned from the germline V gene as MNHNS and SASEGT. Remarks on this clonotype: Its antigen is still unknown. No much larger clone is present one base from it, and per-base qualities are unavailable.

The sequencing machine was an Illumina HiSeq 1500. TCRdb reprocessed the public reads (quality trimming at Q25 with fastp, clone calling with MiXCR) and kept in-frame beta chains. Every CDR3 protein is listed once, alongside the most common genes and DNA of its rows. The sample table holds about 460,000 distinct CDR3 sequences, of which over 9% were seen once. Roughly a tenth of the sample is held by the ten biggest clonotypes. The full study reports these points: The ex vivo response was dominated by HLA-C-restricted CMV-specific TCR beta clonotypes, which also provided the single most frequent clonotype in two of eight donors. Cumulative frequency of public TCR beta family members discriminated carriers of CMV infection plus the relevant HLA type in this cohort and an independent approximately 400-donor cohort.

The TCR comes from a human donor in good health (CMV status not recorded). Some clones in this sample may be carry-over from other donors' samples. The rearranged chain carries TRBV6-1 and TRBJ2-1, with 8 bases matching TRBD2. The specimen was PBMCs. The CDR3 protein is CASRFSGGNNEQFF. The DNA is as follows: TGTGCCAGCAGGTTCAGCGGGGGAAACAATGAGCAGTTCTTC.